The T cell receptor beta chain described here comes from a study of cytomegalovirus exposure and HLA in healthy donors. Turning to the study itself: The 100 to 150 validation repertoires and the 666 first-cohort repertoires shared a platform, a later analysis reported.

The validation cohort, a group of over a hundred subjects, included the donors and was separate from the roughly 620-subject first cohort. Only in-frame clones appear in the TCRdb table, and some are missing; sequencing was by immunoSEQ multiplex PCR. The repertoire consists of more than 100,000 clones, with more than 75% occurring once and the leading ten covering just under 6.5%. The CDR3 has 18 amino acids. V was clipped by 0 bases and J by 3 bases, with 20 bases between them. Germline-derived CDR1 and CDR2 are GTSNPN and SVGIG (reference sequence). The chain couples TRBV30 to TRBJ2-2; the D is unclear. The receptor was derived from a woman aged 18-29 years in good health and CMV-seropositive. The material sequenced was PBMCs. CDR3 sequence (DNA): TGTGCCTGGAGTGTAAGTAAACAGAAGACCTGGTACACCGGGGAGCTGTTTTTT. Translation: CAWSVSKQKTWYTGELFF.